The 4 T cell receptor beta chains presented below share a single source sample, sequenced in a study of T cell repertoires in cytomegalovirus infection. TCRdb fed the reads into MiXCR, producing one record per CDR3 protein. The repertoire holds about 740,000 distinct CDR3 sequences, with about 40% as singletons. Sequencing was carried out using PBMCs. These receptors all stem from a human donor in good health (CMV status not recorded). Some clones in this sample may be carry-over from other donors' samples.

This clonotype was seen a single time. Germline and junction disagree at one end, which may indicate a read error. The chain carries TRBV12-3 or TRBV12-4 and TRBJ1-6; 7 nucleotides match TRBD1. The CDR3 consists of 15 residues. Written as DNA, the CDR3 is TGTGCCAGCAGTTTTATGCGACAGGGCAATTCACCCCTACACTTT. This translates into CASSFMRQGNSPLHF.

The V gene is TRBV20-1, the J gene TRBJ2-7; 9 bases agree with TRBD2. The CDR3 length is 17 residues. The J segment lost 0 bases and the V segment lost 0 bases, leaving 9 bases of the junction unmatched. Germline lookup yields CDR1 DFQATT and CDR2 SNEGSKA (reference sequence). The CDR3 sequence is CSAREYGKRGVSYEQYF. The CDR3 DNA reads as TGCAGTGCTAGAGAGTACGGAAAGCGGGGGGTCTCCTACGAGCAGTACTTC.

This clonotype has only a few counts. The chain couples TRBV4-1 to TRBJ2-5, with D tentatively TRBD1 or TRBD2 (5 bases each). Trimming removed 6 bases from V and 2 bases from J, with 19 bases in between. The length of the CDR3 is 16 residues. From germline, CDR1 is MGHRA and CDR2 YSYEKL. The CDR3: CASSEGRVASQETQYF. The CDR3 DNA sequence: TGCGCCAGCAGTGAGGGCAGGGTGGCCTCACAAGAGACCCAGTACTTC.

The V gene is TRBV7-8, the J gene TRBJ2-1; D call uncertain. Trimming cost V 3 bases and J 15 bases, with 15 bases left between them. This CDR3 is 12 amino acids long. CDR1 SGHVS and CDR2 FQNEAQ come from the germline V gene. The DNA of the CDR3 is TGTGCCAGCAGCTTCGGGTCACCTGAGGCGTTCTTC. Residues: CASSFGSPEAFF.